The next 30 T cell receptor beta chains were all read from a single sample in a study of human T cells and chemical hapten exposure (dated by TCRdb to the early 2020s). The method behind the library was RACE. The sequencer listed for this sample is NextSeq 500. TCRdb trimmed the raw reads at Q25, called clones with MiXCR and kept productive beta chains. Rows merge per CDR3 protein into single entries with the most common DNA and genes. In all, the sample holds over 40,000 distinct CDR3 sequences, and 3% to 3.5% of those were seen once. Clones ranked in the top ten supply approximately 6.7% of the sample. The sample's time point, from its label and the paper: patch test 2, 6 weeks after DPC sensitization. The treatment or condition label, as the study defines it: therapeutic diphenylcyclopropenone sensitization with weekly scalp DPC. Here the sequenced sample was whole blood, taken in connection with sensitization to the hapten diphenylcyclopropenone (DPC). All receptors come from a man aged 40-55 years with alopecia areata. Some clones in this sample may be carry-over from other donors' samples.

This clonotype was found many times. Here the CDR3 reads CASSILRTAGYPGELFF. The CDR3 coding sequence is TGTGCCAGTAGTATTCTCCGGACAGCGGGTTACCCCGGGGAGCTGTTTTTT. The chain carries TRBV19 and TRBJ2-2; D tentatively reads TRBD1 or TRBD2 (6 bases each). From germline, CDR1 is LNHDA and CDR2 SQIVND (reference sequence). Trimming shortened V by 3 bases and J by 6 bases, and 20 bases separated the two germline ends. The CDR3 has 17 residues.

This clonotype was seen many times. The rearrangement joins TRBV19 to TRBJ2-1; TRBD2 matches at 7 bases. CDR1 LNHDA and CDR2 SQIVND come from the germline V gene (reference sequence). This CDR3 is built from 15 residues. The J segment lost 4 bases and the V segment lost 8 bases, leaving 11 bases of the junction unmatched. The CDR3: CASVRTAGLYNEQFF. Written as DNA, the CDR3 is TGTGCCAGTGTTCGCACAGCGGGGCTGTACAATGAGCAGTTCTTC.

This clonotype appeared many times. This chain connects TRBV19 to TRBJ2-6; a weak D match, TRBD2 (6 bases). The CDR3 contains 17 residues. Trimming took 8 bases from V and 4 from J, leaving 21 bases between them. Germline CDR1 and CDR2: LNHDA and SQIVND (reference sequence). The CDR3: CASHTGLPSRGANVLTF. The CDR3 DNA reads as TGTGCCAGTCATACGGGACTTCCCTCGAGGGGGGCCAACGTCCTGACTTTC.

The gene calls are TRBV7-9 and TRBJ1-4; 7 bases are shared with TRBD1. Germline V lookup: CDR1 SEHNR, CDR2 FQNEAQ (reference sequence). The CDR3 totals 15 residues. Trimming at V came to 5 bases and at J to 0 bases, leaving 3 bases not matched to a gene. CDR3 residues: CASSTGVSTNEKLFF. CDR3 DNA: TGTGCCAGCAGCACAGGGGTTTCAACTAATGAAAAACTGTTTTTT.

This clonotype was observed many times. The V gene is TRBV4-3, the J gene TRBJ1-5; TRBD1 is a possible D gene (6 bases). Per germline, CDR1 LGHNA and CDR2 YSLEER. Trimming took 0 bases from V and 4 from J, leaving 13 bases between them. This CDR3 comprises 16 residues. The chain's CDR3 is CASSQDLTGLNQPQHF. The CDR3 DNA is TGCGCCAGCAGCCAAGATTTGACAGGCCTGAATCAGCCCCAGCATTTT.

This clonotype has at least ten counts. The junction departs from germline at one end; a sequencing error may be responsible. The chain recombines TRBV20-1 with TRBJ2-6, with D perhaps TRBD2 (6 bases). The CDR3 runs 18 residues. Germline CDR1 and CDR2: DFQATT and SNEGSKA (reference sequence). The CDR3 loop is CSARDLRLGSSGANVRTF. CDR3 sequence (DNA): TGCAGTGCTAGAGATCTGCGACTAGGCTCCTCTGGGGCCAACGTCCGGACTTTC.

This clonotype occurred many times. The chain joins TRBV25-1 to TRBJ2-6; the D is unclear. V lost 4 bases and J 1 base, leaving 2 bases between the germline ends. The V gene's germline CDR1 is MGHDK and CDR2 SYGVNS. This CDR3 is 13 amino acids long. The CDR3 region is CASSASGANVLTF. CDR3 in DNA: TGTGCCAGCAGTGCTTCTGGGGCCAACGTCCTGACTTTC.

This clonotype has a count of ten or more. This chain links TRBV7-9 with TRBJ2-3, with D unclear. The CDR3 runs 12 residues. V lost 2 bases and J lost 7, with 7 bases in between. CDR1 and CDR2 from the germline V gene are SEHNR and FQNEAQ (reference sequence). The CDR3 sequence is CASSLILYTQYF. The CDR3 nucleotides read TGTGCCAGCAGCTTAATCCTTTATACGCAGTATTTT.

This clonotype was detected many times. V is TRBV20-1 and J is TRBJ1-2; 9 nucleotides align to TRBD1. Per the germline V gene, CDR1 is DFQATT and CDR2 is SNEGSKA (reference sequence). This CDR3 spans 12 amino acids. V lost 6 bases to trimming and J lost 4 bases; unmatched junction nucleotides: 3. CDR3: CSALDRGYGYTF. The CDR3 DNA is TGCAGTGCACTGGACAGGGGCTATGGCTACACCTTC.

This clonotype was seen ten or more times. DNA for the CDR3: TGTGCCAGCAGTTTGGCGGGAGGGTACGAGCAGTACTTC. Protein product: CASSLAGGYEQYF. V and J are TRBV12-3 or TRBV12-4 and TRBJ2-7, with 9 bases aligning to TRBD2. V gave up 3 bases and J gave up 4 bases; unmatched junction bases: 1. The CDR3 runs 13 residues.

The rearrangement uses TRBV5-4 and TRBJ1-6; 7 positions match TRBD1. Per the germline V gene, CDR1 is SGHNT and CDR2 is YYREEE (reference sequence). J was trimmed by 10 bases and V by 0 bases; bases with no gene match: 7. The CDR3 is 15 residues long. For the CDR3, the DNA is TGTGCCAGCAGCTTGGAGGGGGCGGAAGTATCACCCCTCCACTTT. This codes for CASSLEGAEVSPLHF.

The CDR3 spells CSAVSPGQGNIQYF. CDR3 DNA: TGCAGCGCTGTTTCCCCGGGACAGGGCAACATTCAGTACTTC. V gene TRBV29-1 combines with J gene TRBJ2-4; 9 nucleotides line up with TRBD1. CDR1 SQVTM and CDR2 ANQGSEA come from the germline V gene. The CDR3 is 14 amino acids. Unmatched junction bases numbered 11, after V lost 7 bases and J lost 7 bases.

The V gene is TRBV7-3, the J gene TRBJ2-3, with D unresolved. The length of the CDR3 is 13 residues. Germline CDR1 and CDR2: SGHTA and FQGTGA. The V gene lost 4 bases and the J gene lost 1 base, with 6 bases spanning the gap. CDR3 DNA sequence: TGTGCCAGCAGCTATAGAGGCACAGATACGCAGTATTTT. Amino acid sequence: CASSYRGTDTQYF. Supplemented by reference TRBV7-3 and TRBJ2-3, the full variable domain reads GAGVSQTPSNKVTEKGKYVELRCDPISGHTALYWYRQSLGQGPEFLIYFQGTGAADDSGLPNDRFFAVRPEGSVSTLKIQRTERGDSAVYLCASSYRGTDTQYFGPGTRLTVL.

The V gene is TRBV20-1, the J gene TRBJ2-3, with 7 bases lining up with TRBD2. Trimming cost V 6 bases and J 2 bases; bases outside gene matches: 8. The germline gives CDR1 DFQATT, CDR2 SNEGSKA (reference sequence). This CDR3 comprises 14 residues. The CDR3 nucleotides read TGCAGTGCCTCTGTCCTAGCGGACACAGATACGCAGTATTTT. Residues: CSASVLADTDTQYF.

The V and J genes are TRBV12-3 or TRBV12-4 and TRBJ1-5, with TRBD1 matching over 8 bases. This CDR3 contains 13 residues. Trimming cost V 7 bases and J 4 bases; bases outside gene matches: 3. The CDR3 spells CASTDRGNQPQHF. The CDR3 nucleotides are TGTGCCAGCACAGACAGGGGAAATCAGCCCCAGCATTTT.

This clonotype was recorded many times. V gene TRBV29-1 combines with J gene TRBJ2-3, with 7 bases that match TRBD1. CDR1 SQVTM and CDR2 ANQGSEA come from the germline V gene. The CDR3 has 15 amino acids. The V segment lost 5 bases and the J segment 2 bases; nucleotides outside the gene matches: 10. The CDR3 here is CSVQTTGDHTDTQYF. The CDR3 bases are TGCAGCGTTCAAACCACAGGGGACCACACAGATACGCAGTATTTT.

This clonotype has just a few counts. The rearrangement uses TRBV20-1 and TRBJ1-4, with D possibly TRBD1 on 6 matching bases. The germline V gene encodes CDR1 DFQATT and CDR2 SNEGSKA (reference sequence). This CDR3 has 15 residues. Trimming shortened V by 1 base and J by 8 bases, and 17 bases separated the two germline ends. CDR3 loop: CSARGRDTRGEKLFF. The DNA of the CDR3 is TGCAGTGCTAGAGGCCGGGACACGCGGGGCGAAAAACTGTTTTTT.

This clonotype appeared many times. This chain joins TRBV20-1 and TRBJ2-7; 10 bases are a match to TRBD1. The CDR3 extends over 14 amino acids. With 5 bases clipped from V and 0 bases from J, the junction kept 4 bases outside the gene matches. The germline V gene encodes CDR1 DFQATT and CDR2 SNEGSKA (reference sequence). As DNA, the CDR3 is TGCAGTGCTGCGGGACAGGGGAGCTCCTACGAGCAGTACTTC. Translating gives CSAAGQGSSYEQYF.

This clonotype has ten or more counts. The V and J genes are TRBV9 and TRBJ2-4; D possibly matches TRBD1 or TRBD2 (5 bases each). CDR3 length equals 12 residues. Between the trimmed V and J ends, which lost 4 bases and 7 bases, there was a span of 9 bases. Germline CDR1 is SGDLS and CDR2 is YYNGEE. In DNA, the CDR3 is TGTGCCAGCAGCCAGAGGGACAACATTCAGTACTTC. It translates to CASSQRDNIQYF.

This clonotype was seen repeatedly, ten times or more. This chain joins TRBV5-1 and TRBJ2-5; weak D call: TRBD1 (6 bases). The CDR3 is made up of 14 amino acids. Germline values: CDR1 SGHRS, CDR2 YFSETQ. Trimming shortened V by 0 bases and J by 6 bases, and 12 bases separated the two germline ends. CDR3 region: CASSLDRAVKTQYF. CDR3 sequence (DNA): TGCGCCAGCAGCTTGGACAGGGCGGTGAAGACCCAGTACTTC.

Ten or more counts support this clonotype. The genes are TRBV7-2 and TRBJ1-4, with a tentative D call TRBD1 (5 bases). The V end was cut by 1 base, the J end by 8 bases, with 8 bases between. Per the germline V gene, CDR1 is SGHTA and CDR2 is FQGNSA. The CDR3 consists of 13 residues. CDR3 protein: CASSLGAGEKLFF. CDR3 sequence (DNA): TGTGCCAGCAGCTTAGGGGCAGGGGAAAAACTGTTTTTT. The full variable domain, in which reference TRBV7-2 and TRBJ1-4 provide the parts outside the CDR3, is GAGVSQSPSNKVTEKGKDVELRCDPISGHTALYWYRQSLGQGLEFLIYFQGNSAPDKSGLPSDRFSAERTGGSVSTLTIQRTQQEDSAVYLCASSLGAGEKLFFGSGTQLSVL.

In its sample, this clonotype was seen many times. The chain joins TRBV7-9 to TRBJ2-2; 7 bases are shared with TRBD2. There are 16 residues in the CDR3. Germline loops: CDR1 SEHNR, CDR2 FQNEAQ (reference sequence). V shed 1 base and J 5 bases; nucleotides not matched to a gene: 7. The CDR3 reads CASSLGTSDKTGELFF. The CDR3, as DNA: TGTGCCAGCAGCTTAGGCACTAGCGACAAGACCGGGGAGCTGTTTTTT.

A single count supports this clonotype. A read error may explain this, as a much larger clone is one base away. The genes are TRBV5-1 and TRBJ2-1; D perhaps matches TRBD1 (6 bases). The CDR3 has 15 residues. CDR1 and CDR2 (germline): SGHRS, YFSETQ. V was trimmed by 4 bases and J by 9 bases, leaving 20 bases between them. CDR3: CASSPDSARVVEQFF. CDR3 bases: TGCGCCAGCAGCCCGGACAGCGCCCGAGTAGTTGAGCAGTTCTTC.

This clonotype was observed many times. The V call is TRBV11-2, the J call TRBJ1-2; perhaps TRBD1 as D (5 bases). Germline CDR1 reads SGHAT; CDR2 reads FQNNGV. V gave up 1 base and J gave up 6 bases, with 15 bases separating them. This CDR3 contains 15 residues. CDR3 amino acids: CASSLVGRVNNGYTF. The DNA of the CDR3 is TGTGCCAGCAGCTTAGTGGGCAGGGTAAACAATGGCTACACCTTC.

The gene calls are TRBV13 and TRBJ2-1, with 10 bases aligning to TRBD2. The V and J ends lost 1 base and 0 bases, in that order; junction bases with no gene match: 9. CDR1 PRHDT and CDR2 FYEKMQ come from the germline V gene (reference sequence). The CDR3 has 19 residues. The CDR3 sequence: CASSLDSTSGSSSYNEQFF. Here the CDR3 DNA reads TGTGCCAGCAGCTTAGATTCGACTAGCGGGTCTAGCTCCTACAATGAGCAGTTCTTC.

This clonotype was detected ten times or more. This sequence joins TRBV9 and TRBJ1-1; weak D call: TRBD1 (5 bases). The CDR3 is made up of 13 amino acids. Germline V CDR1 and CDR2: SGDLS, YYNGEE. The V gene lost 2 bases and the J gene lost 4 bases, with 9 bases spanning the gap. The CDR3 protein is CASSVGTRTEAFF. As DNA, the CDR3 is TGTGCCAGCAGCGTTGGGACTCGCACTGAAGCTTTCTTT.

A few counts support this clonotype. The chain couples TRBV24-1 to TRBJ1-2, with a weak D call TRBD1 (6 bases). The CDR3 has 13 amino acids. CDR1 and CDR2 (germline): KGHDR, SFDVKD. Trimming pared 4 bases from V and 4 bases from J, leaving 9 bases between. The CDR3 nucleotides are TGTGCCACCAGTGACAGGGGCCTCTATGGCTACACCTTC. The encoded protein is CATSDRGLYGYTF.

This clonotype has at least ten counts. The chain links TRBV20-1 to TRBJ2-7; D not certain. The ends were cut back, 0 bases at V and 7 bases at J, with 16 bases in the middle. Germline V lookup: CDR1 DFQATT, CDR2 SNEGSKA (reference sequence). This CDR3 region has 14 residues. This chain's CDR3 is CSARETGGRTEQYF. The CDR3 DNA reads TGCAGTGCTAGAGAGACGGGCGGAAGGACGGAGCAGTACTTC.

This clonotype was seen many times. The V call is TRBV5-6, the J call TRBJ1-2; tentatively, D is TRBD1 (5 bases). The CDR3 is 16 residues long. Germline V gives CDR1 SGHDT, CDR2 YYEEEE. Trimming removed 3 bases at V and 3 bases at J, with 18 bases between. CDR3 sequence: CASSSLTPGTDYGYTF. The CDR3 DNA reads TGTGCCAGCAGCTCCTTGACACCGGGGACGGACTATGGCTACACCTTC.

This clonotype was recorded at least ten times. This chain connects TRBV20-1 to TRBJ2-7, with D tentatively TRBD1 (6 bases). Trimming took 3 bases from V and 2 from J, leaving 8 bases between them. The germline V gene has CDR1 DFQATT and CDR2 SNEGSKA (reference sequence). CDR3 size: 12 residues. The CDR3 sequence: CSARRTAYEQYF. The CDR3 DNA reads TGCAGTGCTAGGCGGACAGCCTACGAGCAGTACTTC.